This TCR beta chain was captured in a study of T cells after yellow fever vaccination. About the study: Fractions of limited cellularity were prepared by means of SMART-Seq v4 Ultra Low Input.

Germline V gene sequence: CDR1 SGHTA, CDR2 FQGTGA. The CDR3 covers 15 residues. V lost 2 bases to trimming and J lost 0 bases; unmatched junction nucleotides: 3. This clonotype was found a few times. Researchers made TCR cDNA using 5'RACE template switching, and this step added a universal primer site and UMIs. Each CDR3 protein is one row after TCRdb ran MiXCR on the 5' RACE reads. The sample has fewer than 350,000 distinct CDR3 sequences, 8.7% seen once. V is TRBV7-3 and J is TRBJ1-1; TRBD1 matches at 7 bases. The input for sequencing was PBMCs, taken on the day of the first yellow fever vaccination. The receptor was derived from a young man who received the YFV17D yellow fever vaccine. CDR3 region: CASSLSGQMNTEAFF. The CDR3, as DNA: TGTGCCAGCAGCTTATCGGGACAGATGAACACTGAAGCTTTCTTT.